Following are 27 T cell receptor beta chains from one sample sequenced in a study of cytomegalovirus exposure and HLA in healthy donors. The assay was immunoSEQ multiplex PCR, and TCRdb's table has in-frame clones only and misses some. The sample contains about 220,000 clones, around nine tenths of which appear only once. Sequencing used PBMCs. These TCRs come from a woman aged 18 to 35 in good health and CMV-seronegative.

The genes are TRBV7-9 and TRBJ1-5; 8 positions match TRBD1. V lost 1 base and J lost 4; bases outside the gene matches: 12. Germline CDR1 and CDR2: SEHNR and FQNEAQ (reference sequence). The CDR3 has 18 amino acids. CDR3 coding DNA: TGTGCCAGCAGCTTAGGGAGGACAGGGCAAAGGGAGAATCAGCCCCAGCATTTT. Amino acid sequence: CASSLGRTGQRENQPQHF.

The rearrangement joins TRBV2 to TRBJ2-7, with 10 bases identical to TRBD2. The J segment lost 6 bases and the V segment lost 4 bases, leaving 9 bases of the junction unmatched. The CDR3 loop spans 15 amino acids. Germline assignment: CDR1 SNHLY and CDR2 FYNNEI. CDR3 DNA sequence: TGTGCCAGCAGTGGGGGTCTAGCGGGAGTCCTCGAGCAGTACTTC. This encodes CASSGGLAGVLEQYF.

The chain couples TRBV7-3 to TRBJ2-7; 8 bases align to TRBD2. CDR1 and CDR2 from the germline V gene are SGHTA and FQGTGA. J was trimmed by 2 bases and V by 5 bases; bases with no gene match: 5. This CDR3 is 14 amino acids long. Here the CDR3 DNA reads TGTGCCAGCAGCCCGGGGGGGTCGCCCTACGAGCAGTACTTC. Its protein is CASSPGGSPYEQYF.

The chain has TRBV27 and TRBJ2-7; TRBD1 matches 7 bases. V was pared by 5 bases and J by 4 bases, with 8 bases of the junction left unmatched. The germline V gene encodes CDR1 MNHEY and CDR2 SMNVEV (reference sequence). This CDR3 has 14 residues. CDR3 nucleotide sequence: TGTGCCAGCAGTCTCCGACAGGGTTTGTACGAGCAGTACTTC. Its translation is CASSLRQGLYEQYF.

The chain is built from TRBV13 and TRBJ2-7, with 10 bases matching TRBD2. The CDR3 contains 16 residues. Germline V lookup: CDR1 PRHDT, CDR2 FYEKMQ (reference sequence). Trimming took 5 bases from V and 3 from J; bases not matched to a gene: 10. The CDR3 nucleotides read TGTGCCAGCAGCCGGTGGACTAGCGGAGCCAGCTACGAGCAGTACTTC. Translated, it gives CASSRWTSGASYEQYF. Using reference TRBV13 and TRBJ2-7 for the parts outside the CDR3, the full variable domain is AAGVIQSPRHLIKEKRETATLKCYPIPRHDTVYWYQQGPGQDPQFLISFYEKMQSDKGSIPDRFSAQQFSDYHSELNMSSLELGDSALYFCASSRWTSGASYEQYFGPGTRLTVT.

The chain combines TRBV5-1 with TRBJ2-3; 7 nucleotides agree with TRBD2. In germline, CDR1 is SGHRS, CDR2 YFSETQ. This CDR3 is built from 16 residues. After removal of 0 bases from V and 6 bases from J, the junction contained 10 bases not matched to a gene. The DNA for the CDR3 is TGCGCCAGCAGCTTGGCTTCTAGCGGAGGACTTGATACGCAGTATTTT. It translates to CASSLASSGGLDTQYF.

Only a few counts were recorded for this clone. J is TRBJ1-5 and V is TRBV4-1, with TRBD1 matching 9 bases. Germline V lookup: CDR1 MGHRA, CDR2 YSYEKL. The CDR3 spans 16 residues. Losses at the gene ends were 0 bases for V and 4 bases for J; bases not matched to a gene: 4. The CDR3 region has the DNA TGCGCCAGCAGCCAAGAGGGGACAGGGCTAAATCAGCCCCAGCATTTT. As protein: CASSQEGTGLNQPQHF.

V usage is TRBV7-9 and J usage is TRBJ2-1; 7 nucleotides align to TRBD2. The junction had 6 bases not matched to a gene; V was cut back by 5 bases and J by 5 bases. Germline loops: CDR1 SEHNR, CDR2 FQNEAQ (reference sequence). The CDR3 runs to 14 residues. CDR3 in amino acids: CASSRDYLNNEQFF. The CDR3 DNA reads as TGTGCCAGCAGCCGGGACTACCTAAACAATGAGCAGTTCTTC.

The chain recombines TRBV2 with TRBJ1-2; TRBD1 aligns across 9 bases. Germline trimming cut 7 bases from V and 4 bases from J; bases unmatched to any gene: 16. CDR1 and CDR2 from the germline V gene are SNHLY and FYNNEI. This CDR3 is built from 17 residues. The CDR3 bases are TGTGCCAGCACTGCCCCGGACAGGGGAAATGAGGTCTATGGCTACACCTTC. Translated: CASTAPDRGNEVYGYTF.

The chain joins TRBV19 to TRBJ2-1; 7 bases match TRBD2. J lost 6 bases, V lost 3 bases, and 5 bases had no gene match. The germline CDR1 and CDR2 sequences are LNHDA and SQIVND (reference sequence). The CDR3 is 14 residues long. CDR3 amino acids: CASSMGDYLNEQFF. The CDR3 DNA follows: TGTGCCAGTAGTATGGGGGACTACCTCAATGAGCAGTTCTTC.

The V gene is TRBV28, the J gene TRBJ1-2; 8 bases line up with TRBD1. Germline V gene lookup returns CDR1 MDHEN and CDR2 SYDVKM. The ends lost 4 bases at V and 3 bases at J; junction bases unmatched: 10. The CDR3 is made up of 16 amino acids. The CDR3: CASSSIPGQAYYGYTF. The CDR3 coding sequence is TGTGCCAGCAGTTCAATTCCGGGACAGGCTTACTATGGCTACACCTTC.

The rearrangement joins TRBV5-6 to TRBJ2-1; possible D gene TRBD2, 5 bases. The CDR3 covers 15 residues. Trimming removed 0 bases from V and 11 bases from J, with 18 bases in between. The germline V gene has CDR1 SGHDT and CDR2 YYEEEE. This CDR3 reads CASSLAWTLNAKQFF. The CDR3 region has the DNA TGTGCCAGCAGCTTGGCGTGGACTCTGAACGCGAAGCAGTTCTTC.

This chain links TRBV7-9 with TRBJ1-2; unclear D gene. The germline V gene encodes CDR1 SEHNR and CDR2 FQNEAQ (reference sequence). CDR3 length: 15 amino acids. The V and J ends lost 4 bases and 5 bases respectively, with 17 bases between them. CDR3 loop: CASSSPAPRDYGYTF. In DNA, the CDR3 is TGTGCCAGCAGCTCGCCCGCACCTCGGGATTATGGCTACACCTTC.

The chain couples TRBV28 to TRBJ1-2; D uncertain. The germline V and J ends were trimmed by 5 bases and 4 bases, with 8 bases remaining between them. The CDR3 length is 12 residues. Germline V gene lookup returns CDR1 MDHEN and CDR2 SYDVKM. The CDR3 is CASSLGRYGYTF. As DNA, the CDR3 is TGTGCCAGCAGTCTTGGCCGCTATGGCTACACCTTC.

The chain employs TRBV27 and TRBJ2-1, with 9 bases lining up with TRBD2. Unmatched junction bases numbered 7, after V lost 3 bases and J lost 7 bases. The germline V gene has CDR1 MNHEY and CDR2 SMNVEV (reference sequence). CDR3 length equals 15 residues. CDR3 region: CASSFYSGSSNEQFF. The CDR3 nucleotides read TGTGCCAGCAGTTTCTATAGCGGGAGTTCGAATGAGCAGTTCTTC.

The sample holds a few counts of this clone. This chain uses TRBV27 with TRBJ2-7; 8 bases fit TRBD1. J gave up 3 bases and V 2 bases, and 6 bases lay outside the gene matches. CDR1 and CDR2 (germline): MNHEY, SMNVEV (reference sequence). The CDR3 sequence is 15 residues long. CDR3 sequence (DNA): TGTGCCAGCAGTTTAACCGGACAGGGAGTCTACGAGCAGTACTTC. It specifies CASSLTGQGVYEQYF.

CDR3 amino acids: CASSSQGQGPDTQYF. CDR3 sequence (DNA): TGCGCCAGCAGCTCCCAGGGTCAAGGGCCAGATACGCAGTATTTT. J is TRBJ2-3 and V is TRBV5-1, with D possibly TRBD1 on 5 matching bases. The CDR3 runs to 15 residues. CDR1 SGHRS and CDR2 YFSETQ come from the germline V gene. The V end was cut by 3 bases, the J end by 4 bases, with 15 bases between.

The rearrangement joins TRBV19 to TRBJ1-5; 7 nucleotides agree with TRBD1. This CDR3 is built from 18 residues. Germline V gene sequence: CDR1 LNHDA, CDR2 SQIVND (reference sequence). Germline trimming cut 7 bases from V and 0 bases from J; bases unmatched to any gene: 15. Here the CDR3 reads CASKGRSGTANSNQPQHF. CDR3 nucleotide sequence: TGTGCCAGTAAGGGGAGATCCGGGACAGCAAATAGCAATCAGCCCCAGCATTTT.

The rearrangement links TRBV27 to TRBJ2-3; the D is unclear. The CDR3 is 16 residues long. Germline CDR1 reads MNHEY; CDR2 reads SMNVEV (reference sequence). Trimming removed 4 bases at V and 3 bases at J, with 17 bases between. The CDR3 bases are TGTGCCAGCAGTTCTTACTTAACACCCGGGACAGATACGCAGTATTTT. It encodes CASSSYLTPGTDTQYF.

This rearrangement joins TRBV7-9 to TRBJ2-6, with D tentatively TRBD2 (6 bases). The germline V gene has CDR1 SEHNR and CDR2 FQNEAQ (reference sequence). Trimming pared 4 bases from V and 0 bases from J, leaving 19 bases between. This CDR3 contains 19 residues. The CDR3 protein is CASSSSRDGGNSGANVLTF. The CDR3 nucleotides read TGTGCCAGCAGCTCCTCCAGGGACGGGGGAAACTCTGGGGCCAACGTCCTGACTTTC.

This rearrangement joins TRBV7-2 to TRBJ2-2; D remains unclear. Germline CDR1 and CDR2: SGHTA and FQGNSA. Trimming removed 1 base from V and 5 bases from J, with 5 bases in between. The length of the CDR3 is 13 residues. The CDR3 DNA reads TGTGCCAGCAGCTTAGTAGAGACCGGGGAGCTGTTTTTT. Translation gives CASSLVETGELFF.

The chain employs TRBV27 and TRBJ2-1, with TRBD2 matching over 10 bases. The germline gives CDR1 MNHEY, CDR2 SMNVEV (reference sequence). The V and J ends lost 5 bases and 7 bases, in that order; junction bases with no gene match: 5. The CDR3 is made up of 14 amino acids. The CDR3 DNA follows: TGTGCCAGCAGTCTTAGCGGGAGGAATAATGAGCAGTTCTTC. Residues: CASSLSGRNNEQFF.

This clone was seen a handful of times. This CDR3 is CASARTGSAETQYF. CDR3 DNA sequence: TGTGCCAGCGCCCGGACAGGATCGGCGGAGACCCAGTACTTC. This sequence joins TRBV18 and TRBJ2-5; 7 bases match TRBD1. The V segment lost 8 bases and the J segment 5 bases; nucleotides outside the gene matches: 11. In germline, CDR1 is KGHSH, CDR2 LQKENI. This CDR3 contains 14 residues.

The gene calls are TRBV27 and TRBJ2-2; D is uncertain. Trimming pared 7 bases from V and 5 bases from J, leaving 8 bases between. The germline V gene encodes CDR1 MNHEY and CDR2 SMNVEV (reference sequence). The length of the CDR3 is 12 residues. This CDR3 is CASNARTGELFF. The DNA of the CDR3 is TGTGCCAGCAACGCGAGAACCGGGGAGCTGTTTTTT.

The CDR3 protein is CASSADRLSNQPQHF. CDR3 DNA sequence: TGTGCCAGCAGCGCCGACCGACTAAGCAATCAGCCCCAGCATTTT. The gene calls are TRBV6-5 and TRBJ1-5, with no clear D. This CDR3 is built from 15 residues. The V and J ends lost 6 bases and 1 base respectively, with 13 bases between them. Germline-derived CDR1 and CDR2 are MNHEY and SVGAGI.

The chain employs TRBV4-2 and TRBJ2-7; no definite D call. The V end was cut by 0 bases, the J end by 3 bases, with 15 bases between. The CDR3 totals 16 residues. From germline, CDR1 is LGHNA and CDR2 YNFKEQ. In DNA, the CDR3 is TGTGCCAGCAGCCAAGATGCAGTTCGGCGGAACTACGAGCAGTACTTC. Residues: CASSQDAVRRNYEQYF.

This chain connects TRBV28 to TRBJ2-1; the match to TRBD1 covers 7 bases. The germline gives CDR1 MDHEN, CDR2 SYDVKM. The J segment lost 6 bases and the V segment lost 6 bases, leaving 2 bases of the junction unmatched. CDR3 length: 12 residues. The CDR3 DNA is TGTGCCAGCAGAAGGGGGCGCAATGAGCAGTTCTTC. Protein product: CASRRGRNEQFF.